This entry lists 25 T cell receptor beta chains sequenced from one sample in a study of cytomegalovirus exposure and HLA in healthy donors. Primers for the PCR totalled 60 Vbeta and 13 Jbeta. Profiled with immunoSEQ multiplex PCR; TCRdb holds only in-frame clones, not every one. The repertoire holds 150,000 or so clones, with about 79% as singletons. Material: PBMCs. The receptors come from a man aged 40-49 years in good health and CMV-seropositive.

The chain uses TRBV9 and TRBJ2-3; D is uncertain. Germline V gene lookup returns CDR1 SGDLS and CDR2 YYNGEE. This CDR3 region has 12 residues. Trimming left V 4 bases short and J 3 bases short, with 6 bases between. The CDR3 DNA sequence: TGTGCCAGCAGCTCCACTACAGATACGCAGTATTTT. It yields the protein CASSSTTDTQYF. The full variable domain, completed using reference TRBV9 and TRBJ2-3, is DSGVTQTPKHLITATGQRVTLRCSPRSGDLSVYWYQQSLDQGLQFLIQYYNGEERAKGNILERFSAQQFPDLHSELNLSSLELGDSALYFCASSSTTDTQYFGPGTRLTVL.

The CDR3 DNA is TGTGCCAGCAGCTTCAGTCGGGAGTGGGTTACGCAGTATTTT. Its translation: CASSFSREWVTQYF. The chain is built from TRBV13 and TRBJ2-3; tentative D call: TRBD2 (6 bases). The CDR3 totals 14 residues. V shed 3 bases and J shed 8 bases, with 15 bases lying between them. The germline gives CDR1 PRHDT, CDR2 FYEKMQ (reference sequence).

The chain couples TRBV11-2 to TRBJ2-7; TRBD1 might be the D (6 bases). Germline CDR1 reads SGHAT; CDR2 reads FQNNGV. There are 14 residues in the CDR3. V gave up 3 bases and J gave up 0 bases, with 9 bases separating them. CDR3 sequence: CASSFGQHSYEQYF. The CDR3 region has the DNA TGTGCCAGCAGCTTCGGACAGCACTCCTACGAGCAGTACTTC. The entire variable domain, with the rest obtained from reference TRBV11-2 and TRBJ2-7, is as follows: EAGVAQSPRYKIIEKRQSVAFWCNPISGHATLYWYQQILGQGPKLLIQFQNNGVVDDSQLPKDRFSAERLKGVDSTLKIQPAKLEDSAVYLCASSFGQHSYEQYFGPGTRLTVT.

This clone occurred a few times. The rearrangement uses TRBV11-3 and TRBJ2-3, with D tentatively TRBD1 (6 bases). Germline V CDR1 and CDR2: SGHNT, YENEEA. The V end was cut by 3 bases, the J end by 8 bases, with 21 bases between. The CDR3 length is 16 residues. The CDR3 nucleotides are TGTGCCAGCAGCTTGTTGGGGACAAACCCAATAATTACGCAGTATTTT. It codes for CASSLLGTNPIITQYF.

Only a few counts were recorded for this clone. V usage is TRBV9 and J usage is TRBJ2-7, with TRBD2 matching over 9 bases. Germline trimming cut 0 bases from V and 2 bases from J; bases unmatched to any gene: 6. The CDR3 sequence is 16 residues long. Germline CDR1 and CDR2: SGDLS and YYNGEE. The CDR3 is CASSVALAGNPYEQYF. The CDR3 DNA is TGTGCCAGCAGCGTAGCTCTAGCGGGAAACCCCTACGAGCAGTACTTC.

This chain uses TRBV7-3 with TRBJ2-4; D call uncertain. Germline V lookup: CDR1 SGHTA, CDR2 FQGTGA. There are 13 residues in the CDR3. Trimming removed 2 bases at V and 6 bases at J, with 8 bases between. CDR3: CASSLGGVNIQYF. The CDR3 DNA reads as TGTGCCAGCAGCTTAGGCGGTGTAAACATTCAGTACTTC.

The chain uses TRBV2 and TRBJ2-1, with a weak D call TRBD2 (6 bases). Trimming stripped 8 bases from V and 4 bases from J, with 12 bases between. This CDR3 comprises 13 residues. Germline loops: CDR1 SNHLY, CDR2 FYNNEI. In nucleotides, the CDR3 is TGTGCCAGCTTCCGGGGGACTTACAATGAGCAGTTCTTC. It specifies CASFRGTYNEQFF.

The J gene is TRBJ2-1, the V gene TRBV5-1; D might be TRBD2 (6 bases). The CDR3 covers 12 residues. V gave up 5 bases and J gave up 11 bases, with 14 bases separating them. Germline V lookup: CDR1 SGHRS, CDR2 YFSETQ. This CDR3 reads CASSSGEGKQFF. The CDR3 DNA reads TGCGCCAGCAGTTCGGGGGAAGGGAAGCAGTTCTTC.

The rearrangement links TRBV6-1 to TRBJ1-5; no clear D. This CDR3 is 12 amino acids long. Trimming took 3 bases from V and 5 from J, leaving 5 bases between them. Per the germline V gene, CDR1 is MNHNS and CDR2 is SASEGT. The CDR3 spells CASSESDQPQHF. CDR3 DNA sequence: TGTGCCAGCAGTGAGTCTGATCAGCCCCAGCATTTT.

The gene calls are TRBV5-1 and TRBJ2-7, with 11 nucleotides matching TRBD1. The CDR3 has 14 amino acids. Germline V gene data show CDR1 as SGHRS and CDR2 as YFSETQ. V was clipped by 4 bases and J by 2 bases; unmatched bases: 2. The CDR3 DNA sequence: TGCGCCAGCAGCCCGGGACAGGGGGCCTACGAGCAGTACTTC. This encodes CASSPGQGAYEQYF. The whole variable domain, remainder taken from reference TRBV5-1 and TRBJ2-7, is KAGVTQTPRYLIKTRGQQVTLSCSPISGHRSVSWYQQTPGQGLQFLFEYFSETQRNKGNFPGRFSGRQFSNSRSEMNVSTLELGDSALYLCASSPGQGAYEQYFGPGTRLTVT.

V is TRBV10-3 and J is TRBJ2-3, with 8 bases fitting TRBD2. J gave up 2 bases and V 6 bases, and 1 base lay outside the gene matches. The germline gives CDR1 ENHRY, CDR2 SYGVKD. The CDR3 runs 13 residues. CDR3 sequence reads: CAISGRDTDTQYF. CDR3 in DNA: TGTGCCATCAGCGGGAGGGACACAGATACGCAGTATTTT.

There are a few counts of this clone. The CDR3 sequence: CASRRGGASGANVLTF. CDR3 in DNA: TGTGCCAGTCGTCGGGGGGGAGCTTCTGGGGCCAACGTCCTGACTTTC. The gene calls are TRBV2 and TRBJ2-6; TRBD2 matches at 8 bases. V lost 9 bases and J lost 1; bases outside the gene matches: 8. Germline V gene data show CDR1 as SNHLY and CDR2 as FYNNEI. The CDR3 covers 16 residues.

This chain uses TRBV7-9 with TRBJ2-7; the D is unclear. V lost 2 bases to trimming and J lost 4 bases, with 6 bases between them. Germline V CDR1 and CDR2: SEHNR, FQNEAQ (reference sequence). This CDR3 has 12 residues. Here the CDR3 reads CASSLLRYEQYF. Written as DNA, the CDR3 is TGTGCCAGCAGCTTACTGAGGTACGAGCAGTACTTC.

The chain is built from TRBV2 and TRBJ1-1; D is perhaps TRBD1 (5 bases). The CDR3 runs 11 residues. Trimming stripped 4 bases from V and 6 bases from J, with 6 bases between. Germline CDR1 is SNHLY and CDR2 is FYNNEI. The CDR3 DNA reads TGTGCCAGCAGTGCGGGGGCTGAAGCTTTCTTT. Its translation: CASSAGAEAFF.

This clone was seen a few times. The rearrangement joins TRBV19 to TRBJ2-7; 10 nucleotides match TRBD2. This CDR3 contains 14 residues. Germline CDR1 and CDR2: LNHDA and SQIVND (reference sequence). J lost 7 bases, V lost 2 bases, and 5 bases had no gene match. The CDR3 region has the DNA TGTGCCAGTAGTATACTAGCGGGAGCACATGAGCAGTACTTC. This encodes CASSILAGAHEQYF.

V gene TRBV5-1 combines with J gene TRBJ2-2; 8 bases fit TRBD2. This CDR3 has 16 amino acids. Germline CDR1 reads SGHRS; CDR2 reads YFSETQ. J gave up 1 base and V 0 bases, and 2 bases lay outside the gene matches. The CDR3 loop is CASSLGAGGNTGELFF. The CDR3 DNA is TGCGCCAGCAGCTTGGGCGCGGGAGGGAACACCGGGGAGCTGTTTTTT.

The rearrangement joins TRBV2 to TRBJ2-7; 9 bases are a match to TRBD1. The trim removed 5 bases at V and 2 bases at J, leaving 10 bases unmatched. Germline V CDR1 and CDR2: SNHLY, FYNNEI. There are 16 residues in the CDR3. CDR3: CASSSGRDRVTYEQYF. The CDR3, as DNA: TGTGCCAGCAGTTCCGGCCGGGACAGGGTAACCTACGAGCAGTACTTC.

This rearrangement joins TRBV10-3 to TRBJ1-5, with 7 bases identical to TRBD1. Trimming removed 6 bases from V and 2 bases from J; junction bases left unmatched: 4. The germline V gene encodes CDR1 ENHRY and CDR2 SYGVKD. This CDR3 has 14 residues. This CDR3 is CAISDGQGNQPQHF. DNA for the CDR3: TGTGCCATCAGCGACGGACAGGGCAATCAGCCCCAGCATTTT.

CDR3 DNA sequence: TGTGCCAGCAGCTTGTCGGGGGCGGGAGAGGGTGAGCAGTTCTTC. This sequence encodes CASSLSGAGEGEQFF. The genes are TRBV5-4 and TRBJ2-1; TRBD2 might be the D (7 bases). Germline V gene data show CDR1 as SGHNT and CDR2 as YYREEE (reference sequence). V was trimmed by 1 base and J by 9 bases, leaving 17 bases between them. This CDR3 region has 15 residues.

The CDR3 coding sequence is TGTGCCTGGAGTGTCGGGGTCTCCTACAATGAGCAGTTCTTC. Its protein product is CAWSVGVSYNEQFF. The V gene is TRBV30, the J gene TRBJ2-1; D is perhaps TRBD2 (5 bases). CDR3 size: 14 residues. The V end was cut by 0 bases, the J end by 0 bases, with 6 bases between. Per the germline V gene, CDR1 is GTSNPN and CDR2 is SVGIG (reference sequence).

This rearrangement joins TRBV5-4 to TRBJ1-5; perhaps TRBD1 as D (5 bases). Per the germline V gene, CDR1 is SGHNT and CDR2 is YYREEE (reference sequence). The CDR3 consists of 15 residues. With 3 bases removed from V and 0 bases from J, the gap between germline ends came to 10 bases. CDR3 in amino acids: CASSSGQGSNQPQHF. CDR3 bases: TGTGCCAGCAGCTCCGGGCAGGGTAGCAATCAGCCCCAGCATTTT.

V is TRBV5-1 and J is TRBJ2-2; 11 bases align to TRBD2. CDR3 length: 17 residues. Germline CDR1 reads SGHRS; CDR2 reads YFSETQ. The V segment lost 3 bases and the J segment 4 bases; nucleotides outside the gene matches: 8. The CDR3 bases are TGCGCCAGCAGCTCCGGAGGGACTAGCGGTGTCACCGGGGAGCTGTTTTTT. Protein product: CASSSGGTSGVTGELFF. Full variable domain (rest looked up from reference TRBV5-1 and TRBJ2-2): KAGVTQTPRYLIKTRGQQVTLSCSPISGHRSVSWYQQTPGQGLQFLFEYFSETQRNKGNFPGRFSGRQFSNSRSEMNVSTLELGDSALYLCASSSGGTSGVTGELFFGEGSRLTVL.

The genes are TRBV4-1 and TRBJ2-5; 14 nucleotides match TRBD2. This CDR3 is 17 amino acids long. The germline V gene encodes CDR1 MGHRA and CDR2 YSYEKL. J gave up 4 bases and V 0 bases, and 4 bases lay outside the gene matches. The DNA for the CDR3 is TGCGCCAGCAGCCAAGACCAGGGGACTAGCGGGGGAGAGACCCAGTACTTC. This sequence encodes CASSQDQGTSGGETQYF.

The chain has TRBV9 and TRBJ2-1; 11 bases fit TRBD2. Germline CDR1 SGDLS, CDR2 YYNGEE. With 3 bases clipped from V and 5 bases from J, the junction kept 4 bases outside the gene matches. This CDR3 spans 15 amino acids. The CDR3 is CASSAGTSGNNEQFF. DNA of the CDR3: TGTGCCAGCAGCGCCGGGACTAGCGGCAACAATGAGCAGTTCTTC.

CDR3 amino acids: CAWNPRGHRDTEAFF. The CDR3 nucleotides are TGTGCCTGGAACCCCAGGGGGCATAGGGACACTGAAGCTTTCTTT. This sequence joins TRBV30 and TRBJ1-1; 8 bases fit TRBD1. The CDR3 sequence is 15 residues long. CDR1 and CDR2 (germline): GTSNPN, SVGIG (reference sequence). Trimming removed 4 bases from V and 3 bases from J; junction bases left unmatched: 10.